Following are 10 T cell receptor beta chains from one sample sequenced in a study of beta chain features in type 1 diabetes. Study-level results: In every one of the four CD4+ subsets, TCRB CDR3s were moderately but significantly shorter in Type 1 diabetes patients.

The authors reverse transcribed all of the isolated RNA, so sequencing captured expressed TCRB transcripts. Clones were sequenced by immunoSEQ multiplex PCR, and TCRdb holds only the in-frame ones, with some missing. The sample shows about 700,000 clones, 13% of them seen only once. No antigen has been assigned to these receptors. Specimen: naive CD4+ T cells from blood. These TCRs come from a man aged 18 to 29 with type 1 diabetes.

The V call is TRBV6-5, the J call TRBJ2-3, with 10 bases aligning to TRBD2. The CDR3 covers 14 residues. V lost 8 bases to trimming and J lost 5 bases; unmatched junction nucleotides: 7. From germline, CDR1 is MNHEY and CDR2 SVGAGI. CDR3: CASSLAGALDTQYF. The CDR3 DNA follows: TGTGCCAGCTCTCTAGCGGGGGCTCTAGATACGCAGTATTTT.

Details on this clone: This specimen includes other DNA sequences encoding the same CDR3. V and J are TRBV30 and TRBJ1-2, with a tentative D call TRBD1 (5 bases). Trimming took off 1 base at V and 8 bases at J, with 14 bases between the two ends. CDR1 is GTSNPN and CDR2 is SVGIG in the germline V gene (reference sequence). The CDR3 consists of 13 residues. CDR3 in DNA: TGTGCCTGGAGTGGGTCGGGGACGGGAGGCTACACCTTC. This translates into CAWSGSGTGGYTF.

This CDR3 reads CASSLEWGEQYF. CDR3 sequence (DNA): TGCGCCAGCAGCTTGGAATGGGGCGAGCAGTACTTC. The chain links TRBV5-1 to TRBJ2-7; D unresolved. This CDR3 comprises 12 residues. CDR1 is SGHRS and CDR2 is YFSETQ in the germline V gene. The ends were cut back, 0 bases at V and 6 bases at J, with 7 bases in the middle.

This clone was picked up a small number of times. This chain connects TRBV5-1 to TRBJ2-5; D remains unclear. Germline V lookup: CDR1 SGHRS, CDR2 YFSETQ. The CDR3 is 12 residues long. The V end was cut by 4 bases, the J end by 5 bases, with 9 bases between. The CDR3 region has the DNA TGCGCCAGCAGCCCCTCGGTGGAGACCCAGTACTTC. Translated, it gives CASSPSVETQYF.

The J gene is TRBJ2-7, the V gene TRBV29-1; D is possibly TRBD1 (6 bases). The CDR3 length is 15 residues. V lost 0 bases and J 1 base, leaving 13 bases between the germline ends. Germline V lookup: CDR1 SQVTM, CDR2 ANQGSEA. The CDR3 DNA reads TGCAGCGTTGAAGATCTAAGAACAGGGTCCTACGAGCAGTACTTC. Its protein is CSVEDLRTGSYEQYF.

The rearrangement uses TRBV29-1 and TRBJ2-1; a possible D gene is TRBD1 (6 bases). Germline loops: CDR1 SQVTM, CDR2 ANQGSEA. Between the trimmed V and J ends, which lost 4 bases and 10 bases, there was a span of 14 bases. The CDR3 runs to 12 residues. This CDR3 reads CSVGAGDREQFF. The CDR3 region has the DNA TGCAGCGTTGGGGCAGGAGACAGGGAGCAGTTCTTC.

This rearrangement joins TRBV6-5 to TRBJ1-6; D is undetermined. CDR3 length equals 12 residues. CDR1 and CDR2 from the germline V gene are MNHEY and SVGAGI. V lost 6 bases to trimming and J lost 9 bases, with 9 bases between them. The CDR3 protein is CASRFGSSPLHF. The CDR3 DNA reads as TGTGCCAGCAGATTTGGGAGTTCACCCCTCCACTTT.

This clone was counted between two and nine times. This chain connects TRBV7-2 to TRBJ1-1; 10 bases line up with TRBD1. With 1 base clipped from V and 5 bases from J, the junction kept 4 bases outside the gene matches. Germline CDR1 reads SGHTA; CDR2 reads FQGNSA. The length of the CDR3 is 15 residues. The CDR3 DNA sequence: TGTGCCAGCAGCTTAGGGGACAGGGGAAGGACTGAAGCTTTCTTT. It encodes CASSLGDRGRTEAFF.

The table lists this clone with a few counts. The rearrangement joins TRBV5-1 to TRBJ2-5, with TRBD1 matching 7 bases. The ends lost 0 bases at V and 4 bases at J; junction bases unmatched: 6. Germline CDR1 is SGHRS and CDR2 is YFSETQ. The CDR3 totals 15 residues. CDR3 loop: CASSLALGQAETQYF. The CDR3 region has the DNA TGCGCCAGCAGCTTGGCCCTCGGACAGGCAGAGACCCAGTACTTC.

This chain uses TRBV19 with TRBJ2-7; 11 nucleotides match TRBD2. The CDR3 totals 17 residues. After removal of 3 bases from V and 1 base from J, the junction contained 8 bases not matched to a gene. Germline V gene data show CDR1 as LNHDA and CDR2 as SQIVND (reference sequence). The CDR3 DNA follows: TGTGCCAGTAGTATTTCTAGCGGGGGGACTTCATCCTACGAGCAGTACTTC. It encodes CASSISSGGTSSYEQYF.